This is a list of T cell receptor beta chains from one sample in a study of blood T cell repertoires in COVID-19. Repertoires were generated with immunoSEQ multiplex PCR, while TCRdb's copy carries only in-frame clones and drops some. The sample includes under 350,000 clones, 70% to 90% seen only once; the top ten take about 1.2%. Sequencing used peripheral blood. The source is an older man with acute or convalescent COVID-19. Each CDR3 is given with its conserved first and last residue. D genes are given only for firm matches. Size is omitted from some rows. Given values are once, few, many or a class for expanded clones.

D	V	length	size	J	CDR3	DNA
TRBD2	TRBV28	16	NA	TRBJ2-3	CASSEELAGRTDTQYF	TGTGCCAGCAGTGAGGAGCTAGCGGGTCGCACAGATACGCAGTATTTT
NA	TRBV7-2	15	NA	TRBJ2-1	CASALGGGPYNEQFF	TGTGCCAGCGCCCTAGGGGGAGGGCCGTACAATGAGCAGTTCTTC
TRBD2	TRBV5-1	16	NA	TRBJ2-3	CASSSAGTSGTDTQYF	TGCGCCAGCAGCTCGGCCGGGACTAGCGGTACAGATACGCAGTATTTT
TRBD1	TRBV5-8	15	NA	TRBJ1-6	CASSSRGQGNSPLHF	TGTGCCAGCAGCTCTAGAGGACAGGGCAATTCACCCCTCCACTTT
TRBD2	TRBV3-1/TRBV3-2	15	NA	TRBJ2-2	CASSRLAPNTGELFF	TGTGCCAGCAGCCGACTAGCCCCCAACACCGGGGAGCTGTTTTTT
TRBD2	TRBV27	15	NA	TRBJ2-7	CASRPWGLEAYEQYF	TGTGCCAGCAGGCCATGGGGACTAGAGGCCTACGAGCAGTACTTC
TRBD2	TRBV7-2	16	NA	TRBJ2-7	CASSLVSGGASYEQYF	TGTGCCAGCAGCTTAGTCAGCGGGGGGGCCTCCTACGAGCAGTACTTC
NA	TRBV6-1	13	NA	TRBJ1-4	CASSESRGGLLFF	TGTGCCAGCAGTGAATCCCGGGGGGGGCTTCTGTTTTTT
TRBD1	TRBV19	15	NA	TRBJ2-5	CASSMQVDRAVFQYF	TGTGCCAGTAGTATGCAGGTGGACAGGGCCGTTTTCCAGTACTTC
NA	TRBV19	14	few	TRBJ1-5	CASSRARGNQPQHF	TGTGCCAGTAGTAGGGCACGAGGCAATCAGCCCCAGCATTTT
NA	TRBV7-9	15	NA	TRBJ1-2	CASSPPSIRAHGYTF	TGTGCCAGCAGCCCACCCTCTATCAGGGCCCATGGCTACACCTTC
TRBD2	TRBV28	14	NA	TRBJ2-3	CASSFRGETDTQYF	TGTGCCAGCAGTTTCCGGGGGGAAACAGATACGCAGTATTTT
NA	TRBV11-2	12	NA	TRBJ2-3	CASSPHGTGQYF	TGTGCCAGCAGCCCCCACGGCACGGGGCAGTATTTT
NA	TRBV7-2	15	NA	TRBJ1-5	CASSLSSGENQPQHF	TGTGCCAGCAGCTTATCGTCAGGGGAAAATCAGCCCCAGCATTTT
NA	TRBV18	14	once	TRBJ1-4	CASSPLREGEKLFF	TGTGCCAGCTCACCACTGAGGGAGGGTGAAAAACTGTTTTTT
TRBD2	TRBV7-9	15	NA	TRBJ2-5	CASSLGTSLGETQYF	TGTGCCAGCAGCTTAGGGACTAGCCTGGGGGAGACCCAGTACTTC
NA	TRBV6-7	13	NA	TRBJ1-4	CASRLNSGEKLFF	TGTGCCAGCAGGTTAAATTCGGGTGAAAAACTGTTTTTT
NA	TRBV7-2	15	NA	TRBJ1-1	CASSSARGSNTEAFF	TGTGCCAGCAGCTCGGCGCGGGGGTCGAACACTGAAGCTTTCTTT
NA	TRBV27	14	NA	TRBJ2-7	CASSRDWSSYEQYF	TGTGCCAGCAGCCGGGACTGGAGCTCCTACGAGCAGTACTTC
NA	TRBV5-5	13	NA	TRBJ1-6	CASSFSGSGPLHF	TGTGCCAGCAGCTTTTCAGGGTCTGGACCCCTCCACTTT
TRBD1	TRBV6-6	18	NA	TRBJ2-4	CASSPPGQGGLAKNIQYF	TGTGCCAGCAGTCCTCCGGGACAGGGGGGGCTAGCCAAAAACATTCAGTACTTC
NA	TRBV18	11	once	TRBJ2-3	CASFETDTQYF	TGTGCCAGCTTCGAGACAGATACGCAGTATTTT
NA	TRBV19	14	NA	TRBJ1-2	CASSILASTEGYTF	TGTGCCAGTAGTATCCTAGCCTCCACGGAGGGCTACACCTTC
TRBD1	TRBV2	14	NA	TRBJ1-4	CASSRTGTNEKLFF	TGTGCCAGCAGTAGGACAGGAACTAATGAAAAACTGTTTTTT
NA	TRBV28	15	NA	TRBJ2-4	CASSSGGTGTVKQYF	TGTGCCAGCAGTTCCGGGGGGACAGGAACCGTTAAACAGTACTTC
NA	TRBV10-3	15	NA	TRBJ2-2	CAISERSGWTGELFF	TGTGCCATCAGTGAGAGGTCGGGGTGGACCGGGGAGCTGTTTTTT
TRBD1	TRBV29-1	14	NA	TRBJ1-2	CSVHPWTGPNGYTF	TGCAGCGTCCACCCCTGGACAGGTCCTAATGGCTACACCTTC
TRBD1	TRBV3-1/TRBV3-2	14	NA	TRBJ2-7	CASSLGQGVYEQYF	TGTGCCAGCAGCCTGGGACAGGGGGTCTACGAGCAGTACTTC
TRBD2	TRBV24-1	15	few	TRBJ2-1	CATSAPAGGLNEQFF	TGTGCCACCAGTGCCCCAGCGGGGGGGCTGAATGAGCAGTTCTTC
NA	TRBV20-1	11	NA	TRBJ1-1	CSAPGRTEAFF	TGCAGTGCCCCCGGTCGGACTGAAGCTTTCTTT
TRBD2	TRBV3-1/TRBV3-2	15	NA	TRBJ2-1	CASSPTSGGDNEQFF	TGTGCCAGCAGCCCAACTAGCGGGGGAGACAATGAGCAGTTCTTC
NA	TRBV18	15	NA	TRBJ1-2	CASSPDGGGDYGYTF	TGTGCCAGCTCACCAGACGGGGGAGGTGACTATGGCTACACCTTC
NA	TRBV9	15	once	TRBJ2-3	CASSVERGITDTQYF	TGTGCCAGCAGCGTAGAGAGGGGGATTACAGATACGCAGTATTTT
TRBD1	TRBV5-5	15	NA	TRBJ2-3	CASSSQQGSTDTQYF	TGTGCCAGCAGCTCCCAACAGGGGTCCACAGATACGCAGTATTTT
TRBD1	TRBV7-8	15	NA	TRBJ1-6	CASSPLGQGLSPLHF	TGTGCCAGCAGCCCCCTCGGACAGGGGTTGTCACCCCTCCACTTT
NA	TRBV30	14	NA	TRBJ1-5	CAWSVGSSNQPQHF	TGTGCCTGGAGTGTGGGCAGTAGTAATCAGCCCCAGCATTTT
TRBD2	TRBV2	15	NA	TRBJ2-2	CASSERLAGVGELFF	TGTGCCAGCAGTGAAAGACTAGCGGGAGTGGGGGAGCTGTTTTTT
TRBD2	TRBV28	14	NA	TRBJ2-3	CATMSGGSTDTQYF	TGTGCCACCATGAGCGGGGGAAGCACAGATACGCAGTATTTT
TRBD1	TRBV7-2	15	NA	TRBJ1-2	CASSSQTGTLGGYTF	TGTGCCAGCAGCTCCCAGACAGGGACCTTGGGTGGCTACACCTTC
TRBD1	TRBV5-1	15	NA	TRBJ1-2	CASSNQATGTGGYTF	TGCGCCAGCAGCAACCAGGCGACAGGGACAGGTGGCTACACCTTC
NA	TRBV3-1/TRBV3-2	13	NA	TRBJ2-5	CASSQGTEETQYF	TGTGCCAGCAGCCAAGGTACAGAAGAGACCCAGTACTTC
TRBD1	TRBV18	15	NA	TRBJ2-2	CASSGRQGNTGELFF	TGTGCCAGCTCTGGGAGACAGGGGAACACCGGGGAGCTGTTTTTT
TRBD1	TRBV5-4	14	NA	TRBJ1-1	CASSRQGGSTEAFF	TGTGCCAGCAGCCGACAGGGGGGTAGCACTGAAGCTTTCTTT
TRBD2	TRBV3-1/TRBV3-2	16	NA	TRBJ2-3	CASSLGTSGGLGTQYF	TGTGCCAGCAGCCTCGGGACTAGCGGGGGCCTAGGTACGCAGTATTTT
NA	TRBV5-8	16	NA	TRBJ1-1	CASSLAHGRGNTEAFF	TGTGCCAGCAGCTTGGCCCACGGCAGGGGGAACACTGAAGCTTTCTTT
TRBD1	TRBV2	15	NA	TRBJ2-5	CASSDRGTGIETQYF	TGTGCCAGCAGTGATAGAGGGACAGGGATAGAGACCCAGTACTTC
NA	TRBV3-1/TRBV3-2	16	NA	TRBJ1-5	CASSLRGGRGNQPQHF	TGTGCCAGCAGCCTTCGCGGGGGGCGAGGCAATCAGCCCCAGCATTTT
TRBD2	TRBV19	14	NA	TRBJ2-1	CATSSGKNYNEQFF	TGTGCCACTTCAAGCGGGAAGAACTACAATGAGCAGTTCTTC
NA	TRBV11-3	11	NA	TRBJ1-1	CASSLPLEAFF	TGTGCCAGCAGCTTACCTCTCGAAGCTTTCTTT
NA	TRBV12-3/TRBV12-4	13	NA	TRBJ1-2	CASSLYPLQSYTF	TGTGCCAGCAGTTTATATCCATTACAGAGCTACACCTTC
NA	TRBV4-3	13	once	TRBJ2-5	CASSQEPGETQYF	TGCGCCAGCAGCCAAGAGCCGGGGGAGACCCAGTACTTC
TRBD1	TRBV28	15	once	TRBJ2-7	CASSVPGQVTYEQYF	TGTGCCAGCAGTGTCCCGGGACAGGTGACCTACGAGCAGTACTTC